This TCR beta chain derives from a study of T-cell reconstitution after alpha-beta-depleted transplantation in children. The CDR3 extends over 14 amino acids. V lost 3 bases and J 2 bases, leaving 9 bases between the germline ends. Germline-derived CDR1 and CDR2 are SGHTA and FQGNSA. TCRbeta library preparation incorporated unique molecular identifiers. TCRdb itself ran the PCR reads through MiXCR, one entry per CDR3 protein. Among 490,000 or so distinct CDR3 sequences listed, around 12% were seen once. This clonotype appeared a few times. The starting material was PBMCs from the stem cell graft donor, obtained from the stem cell graft. The sequence came from a human donor who donated a stem cell graft to a child with combined immunodeficiency. This chain connects TRBV7-2 to TRBJ2-3, with D tentatively TRBD1 (6 bases). The CDR3 protein is CASSLDSYTDTQYF. The CDR3 coding sequence is TGTGCCAGCAGCTTGGACAGCTACACAGATACGCAGTATTTT.